This is a list of T cell receptor beta chains from one sample in a study of blood T cell repertoires in COVID-19. Repertoires were generated with immunoSEQ multiplex PCR, while TCRdb's copy carries only in-frame clones and drops some. The table records 250,000 to 350,000 clones, about 91% of them present only once. Sequenced material: peripheral blood. The receptors were gathered from a young woman who had recovered from COVID-19. The CDR3 runs from the conserved cysteine through the conserved F or W. Each record gives: D gene, clone size, J gene, V gene, CDR3 DNA, CDR3 protein. D genes are given only for firm matches. For some rows the clone size is stated as once, few or many, or as a class when expanded; others skip it.

D gene: TRBD1; clone size: -; J gene: TRBJ2-7; V gene: TRBV3-1/TRBV3-2; CDR3 DNA: TGTGCCAGCAGCCCCGGGACAGGGGCGTACGAGCAGTACTTC; CDR3 protein: CASSPGTGAYEQYF
D gene: -; clone size: few; J gene: TRBJ1-6; V gene: TRBV11-2; CDR3 DNA: TGTGCCAGCAGCTTAGTGGGGGGGAGAGTAGGATCACCCCTCCACTTT; CDR3 protein: CASSLVGGRVGSPLHF
D gene: -; clone size: -; J gene: TRBJ2-1; V gene: TRBV4-1; CDR3 DNA: TGCGCCAGCAGCCAAGAAACTACCTACAATGAGCAGTTCTTC; CDR3 protein: CASSQETTYNEQFF
D gene: -; clone size: many; J gene: TRBJ1-2; V gene: TRBV19; CDR3 DNA: TGTGCCAGTAGTGCGGGCGGTCTCTATGGCTACACCTTC; CDR3 protein: CASSAGGLYGYTF
D gene: -; clone size: -; J gene: TRBJ1-1; V gene: TRBV4-1; CDR3 DNA: TGCGCCAGCAGCCAAGATATTCGGGACATCGGTAACACTGAAGCTTTCTTT; CDR3 protein: CASSQDIRDIGNTEAFF
D gene: TRBD1; clone size: -; J gene: TRBJ2-7; V gene: TRBV10-3; CDR3 DNA: TGTGCCATCAGCGGGACAGGGAAAACTTACGAGCAGTACTTC; CDR3 protein: CAISGTGKTYEQYF
D gene: TRBD2; clone size: -; J gene: TRBJ2-1; V gene: TRBV5-1; CDR3 DNA: TGCGCCAGCAGCTTTACCGGGACTAGCAGAAACAATGAGCAGTTCTTC; CDR3 protein: CASSFTGTSRNNEQFF
D gene: TRBD1; clone size: few; J gene: TRBJ1-1; V gene: TRBV7-9; CDR3 DNA: TGTGCCAGCAGTTCCGGGACAGGGCTTAACGGAGCTTTCTTT; CDR3 protein: CASSSGTGLNGAFF
D gene: TRBD1; clone size: -; J gene: TRBJ1-1; V gene: TRBV9; CDR3 DNA: TGTGCCAGCAATTCGGGACAGGGGAACACTGAAGCTTTCTTT; CDR3 protein: CASNSGQGNTEAFF
D gene: TRBD2; clone size: -; J gene: TRBJ2-3; V gene: TRBV7-9; CDR3 DNA: TGTGCCAGCAGCGCCCTAGCGGGGGGGGTGGGCACAGATACGCAGTATTTT; CDR3 protein: CASSALAGGVGTDTQYF
D gene: -; clone size: -; J gene: TRBJ2-5; V gene: TRBV4-2; CDR3 DNA: TGTGCCAGCAGCCAGAGGACGAGCCCTAGCGAGACCCAGTACTTC; CDR3 protein: CASSQRTSPSETQYF
D gene: TRBD1; clone size: -; J gene: TRBJ1-2; V gene: TRBV6-6; CDR3 DNA: TGTGCCAGCAGGCCGGACAGGTCTAATGGCTACACCTTC; CDR3 protein: CASRPDRSNGYTF
D gene: TRBD2; clone size: -; J gene: TRBJ2-5; V gene: TRBV3-1/TRBV3-2; CDR3 DNA: TGTGCCAGCAGCCAAGACGGCGGGACTAGCGGGACCCAAGAGACCCAGTACTTC; CDR3 protein: CASSQDGGTSGTQETQYF
D gene: -; clone size: few; J gene: TRBJ2-3; V gene: TRBV19; CDR3 DNA: TGTGCCAGTAGTAGCCCCAGTGGTACAGATACGCAGTATTTT; CDR3 protein: CASSSPSGTDTQYF